These T cell receptor beta chains were read from a single sample in a study of PD-1 blockade in classical Hodgkin lymphoma. Generated by immunoSEQ multiplex PCR, the TCRdb table keeps only in-frame clones and is missing some. The sample has over 3,500 clones, 55% to 85% seen once. Specimen: CD8+ T cells from blood, collected before the fourth cycle of nivolumab. The receptors were gathered from a human donor with classical Hodgkin lymphoma. CDR3s include the opening cysteine and the closing phenylalanine or tryptophan. D genes are given only for firm matches. Expanded clones get a size class; other rows say once, few or many, or leave the size out.

. | few | 13 | TRBJ1-5 | TRBV19 | CATGWTSNQPQHF | TGTGCCACAGGATGGACTAGCAATCAGCCCCAGCATTTT
. | . | 14 | TRBJ1-1 | TRBV13 | CASSLGQGNTEAFF | TGTGCCAGCAGCTTAGGGCAGGGGAACACTGAAGCTTTCTTT
. | once | 14 | TRBJ2-7 | TRBV11-3 | CASSSPAGPCEQYF | TGTGCCAGCAGCTCCCCGGCAGGGCCCTGCGAGCAGTACTTC
TRBD2 | . | 15 | TRBJ2-5 | TRBV5-8 | CASSFGTSSQETQYF | TGTGCCAGCAGCTTTGGGACTAGCAGTCAAGAGACCCAGTACTTC
TRBD1 | once | 15 | TRBJ2-7 | TRBV4-3 | CASSQATGTSNEQYF | TGCGCCAGCAGCCAGGCGACAGGGACCAGCAACGAGCAGTACTTC
. | . | 14 | TRBJ1-6 | TRBV27 | CASSPYTGNKPLHF | TGTGCCAGCAGTCCCTATACCGGGAACAAACCCCTCCACTTT
. | . | 13 | TRBJ1-5 | TRBV19 | CASSWTSNQPQHF | TGTGCCAGTAGTTGGACCAGCAATCAGCCCCAGCATTTT
. | . | 16 | TRBJ1-5 | TRBV7-2 | CASSLAGTHSNQPQHF | TGTGCCAGCAGCTTAGCCGGGACGCACAGCAATCAGCCCCAGCATTTT
. | . | 13 | TRBJ2-2 | TRBV30 | CAWTRLNTGELFF | TGTGCCTGGACTCGACTGAATACCGGGGAGCTGTTTTTT
. | once | 15 | TRBJ2-1 | TRBV7-8 | CASSSLQSSYNEQFF | TGTGCCAGCAGCTCCTTACAGAGCTCCTACAATGAGCAGTTCTTC
. | . | 14 | TRBJ1-6 | TRBV28 | CASSLSIYNSPLHF | TGTGCCAGCAGTTTAAGCATTTATAATTCACCCCTCCACTTT
. | . | 13 | TRBJ2-3 | TRBV9 | CASSVEVPDTQYF | TGTGCCAGCAGCGTAGAGGTACCAGATACGCAGTATTTT
TRBD1 | once | 17 | TRBJ2-2 | TRBV28 | CASSLVTGGWDTGELFF | TGTGCCAGCAGTTTGGTAACAGGGGGCTGGGACACCGGGGAGCTGTTTTTT
. | . | 15 | TRBJ1-2 | TRBV11-1 | CASSLLWTEGYGYTF | TGTGCCAGCAGCCTTCTATGGACAGAGGGCTATGGCTACACCTTC
. | . | 13 | TRBJ2-3 | TRBV10-1 | CAAQGTTGDTQYF | TGCGCCGCCCAGGGGACCACCGGTGATACGCAGTATTTT
TRBD2 | . | 14 | TRBJ2-1 | TRBV6-6 | CASSSTSGYNEQFF | TGTGCCAGCAGTTCGACTAGCGGTTACAATGAGCAGTTCTTC
. | . | 15 | TRBJ2-2 | TRBV4-3 | CASSQGASNTGELFF | TGCGCCAGCAGCCAAGGAGCGTCGAACACCGGGGAGCTGTTTTTT
. | few | 13 | TRBJ2-3 | TRBV7-2 | CASSFEGEDTQYF | TGTGCCAGCAGCTTCGAGGGAGAGGATACGCAGTATTTT
TRBD1 | . | 14 | TRBJ2-5 | TRBV7-8 | CASSNDRVQETQYF | TGTGCCAGCAGCAACGACAGGGTTCAAGAGACCCAGTACTTC
TRBD2 | . | 19 | TRBJ2-7 | TRBV18 | CASSPPALGRSGGPYEQYF | TGTGCCAGCTCACCACCAGCCCTGGGACGCAGCGGGGGCCCCTACGAGCAGTACTTC
. | . | 12 | TRBJ1-2 | TRBV6-5 | CASFLGNYGYTF | TGTGCCAGCTTTTTGGGGAACTATGGCTACACCTTC
TRBD2 | once | 19 | TRBJ2-7 | TRBV4-1 | CASSQVVGLAGMSSYEQYF | TGCGCCAGCAGCCAGGTCGTGGGACTAGCGGGAATGAGCTCCTACGAGCAGTACTTC
TRBD2 | . | 14 | TRBJ2-5 | TRBV10-3 | CATSGLAGEETQYF | TGTGCCACTTCCGGACTAGCGGGCGAAGAGACCCAGTACTTC
TRBD1 | once | 15 | TRBJ1-4 | TRBV6-6 | CASSPWTGVNEKLFF | TGTGCCAGCAGTCCATGGACAGGTGTTAATGAAAAACTGTTTTTT
. | . | 13 | TRBJ1-1 | TRBV19 | CASSIVSNTEAFF | TGTGCCAGTAGTATAGTCAGTAACACTGAAGCTTTCTTT
. | . | 16 | TRBJ2-1 | TRBV30 | CAWSPFAGRGIDEQFF | TGTGCCTGGAGCCCTTTCGCCGGGAGAGGAATAGATGAGCAGTTCTTC
. | . | 16 | TRBJ1-2 | TRBV19 | CASTRRTPQVDYGYTF | TGTGCCAGTACCCGGCGAACGCCTCAAGTGGACTATGGCTACACCTTC
. | . | 15 | TRBJ2-2 | TRBV4-1 | CASSSGTPRAGELFF | TGCGCCAGCAGCTCCGGGACACCGAGGGCCGGGGAGCTGTTTTTT
TRBD1 | . | 16 | TRBJ1-3 | TRBV29-1 | CSVEPRTGRAGNTIYF | TGCAGCGTTGAACCTCGGACAGGGAGGGCTGGAAACACCATATATTTT
TRBD2 | . | 15 | TRBJ2-1 | TRBV19 | CASSKLAAPYNEQFF | TGTGCCAGTAGTAAACTAGCGGCTCCCTACAATGAGCAGTTCTTC
TRBD2 | . | 18 | TRBJ2-1 | TRBV7-6 | CASSPRLAGGPVVGEQFF | TGTGCCAGCAGCCCCCGACTAGCGGGAGGGCCGGTAGTGGGTGAGCAGTTCTTC
. | . | 15 | TRBJ2-7 | TRBV9 | CASSGPPGTNYEQYF | TGTGCCAGCAGTGGACCCCCAGGGACCAACTACGAGCAGTACTTC